These 20 T cell receptor beta chains share one sample of origin, sequenced in a study of beta chain features in type 1 diabetes. All of the isolated RNA was reverse transcribed, so expressed TCRB transcripts were sequenced. TCRdb keeps only in-frame clones here, not all; method: immunoSEQ multiplex PCR. The table records about 900,000 clones, 17% of them present only once. Sequencing was done on a sample of naive CD4+ T cells from blood. The source of these receptors is a woman aged 18-29 years in good health.

This clone was detected a few times. The V gene is TRBV7-2, the J gene TRBJ2-3, with TRBD1 identical over 8 bases. This CDR3 has 15 amino acids. The germline V gene encodes CDR1 SGHTA and CDR2 FQGNSA. Germline trimming cut 6 bases from V and 6 bases from J; bases unmatched to any gene: 11. The CDR3: CASSVYFRGRDTQYF. As DNA, the CDR3 is TGTGCCAGCAGTGTATATTTCAGGGGGCGGGATACGCAGTATTTT. The variable domain in full, completed from reference TRBV7-2 and TRBJ2-3, reads GAGVSQSPSNKVTEKGKDVELRCDPISGHTALYWYRQSLGQGLEFLIYFQGNSAPDKSGLPSDRFSAERTGGSVSTLTIQRTQQEDSAVYLCASSVYFRGRDTQYFGPGTRLTVL.

This clone turned up a few times. This rearrangement joins TRBV29-1 to TRBJ2-5; D possibly corresponds to TRBD1 (5 bases). Germline V lookup: CDR1 SQVTM, CDR2 ANQGSEA. This CDR3 is built from 14 residues. Between the trimmed V and J ends, which lost 7 bases and 9 bases, there was a span of 24 bases. CDR3 amino acids: CSAVVAVWGAAQYF. As DNA, the CDR3 is TGCAGCGCAGTCGTCGCGGTTTGGGGCGCGGCCCAGTACTTC.

DNA of the CDR3: TGTGCCAGCAGCCAAGACAAGGACAGGGACACAGATACGCAGTATTTT. It specifies CASSQDKDRDTDTQYF. The genes are TRBV4-2 and TRBJ2-3, with TRBD1 matching over 8 bases. This CDR3 is built from 16 residues. The V gene's germline CDR1 is LGHNA and CDR2 YNFKEQ. The trim removed 0 bases at V and 2 bases at J, leaving 4 bases unmatched.

The CDR3 sequence: CASSIPDTDTQYF. The CDR3 nucleotides read TGTGCCAGCAGTATTCCGGACACAGATACGCAGTATTTT. This chain links TRBV28 with TRBJ2-3; D is ambiguous. The CDR3 loop spans 13 amino acids. Between the trimmed V and J ends, which lost 5 bases and 2 bases, there was a span of 8 bases. Germline assignment: CDR1 MDHEN and CDR2 SYDVKM.

The chain joins TRBV28 to TRBJ2-7; TRBD2 aligns across 8 bases. CDR3 size: 15 residues. Germline V CDR1 and CDR2: MDHEN, SYDVKM. The V segment lost 3 bases and the J segment 0 bases; nucleotides outside the gene matches: 4. The chain's CDR3 is CASSFPGGSSYEQYF. As DNA, the CDR3 is TGTGCCAGCAGTTTCCCGGGGGGGTCCTCCTACGAGCAGTACTTC.

This clone was seen only a few times. This chain connects TRBV5-1 to TRBJ2-7; TRBD1 matches at 8 bases. Losses at the gene ends were 4 bases for V and 1 base for J; bases not matched to a gene: 10. The CDR3 spans 16 residues. The germline V gene has CDR1 SGHRS and CDR2 YFSETQ. The CDR3 protein is CASSTVRTGSSYEQYF. The CDR3 coding sequence is TGCGCCAGCAGCACCGTACGGACAGGGAGTTCCTACGAGCAGTACTTC.

This clone was observed a few times. The V gene is TRBV2, the J gene TRBJ2-1; 9 bases are shared with TRBD1. The germline gives CDR1 SNHLY, CDR2 FYNNEI. With V trimmed by 6 bases and J by 4 bases, 4 bases remained unmatched. The CDR3 is 14 residues long. CDR3 in amino acids: CASSRDREYNEQFF. For the CDR3, the DNA is TGTGCCAGCAGCCGGGACAGGGAATACAATGAGCAGTTCTTC.

This chain links TRBV28 with TRBJ2-7, with D possibly being TRBD1 (6 bases). There are 15 residues in the CDR3. V lost 7 bases and J lost 3, with 19 bases in between. Germline lookup yields CDR1 MDHEN and CDR2 SYDVKM. The CDR3 DNA reads as TGTGCCAGCAAATATCAGGGGCTTCCCCTCTACGAGCAGTACTTC. This translates into CASKYQGLPLYEQYF. Variable domain in full (rest from reference TRBV28 and TRBJ2-7): DVKVTQSSRYLVKRTGEKVFLECVQDMDHENMFWYRQDPGLGLRLIYFSYDVKMKEKGDIPEGYSVSREKKERFSLILESASTNQTSMYLCASKYQGLPLYEQYFGPGTRLTVT.

This clone was counted only a few times. The chain recombines TRBV5-6 with TRBJ1-3; D ambiguous. Germline V gene lookup returns CDR1 SGHDT and CDR2 YYEEEE. Trimming stripped 3 bases from V and 0 bases from J, with 13 bases between. The CDR3 extends over 16 amino acids. CDR3 in amino acids: CASSSEPSISGNTIYF. The DNA for the CDR3 is TGTGCCAGCAGCTCGGAACCCTCAATCTCTGGAAACACCATATATTTT.

The V gene is TRBV2, the J gene TRBJ2-1; 7 bases line up with TRBD1. Per germline, CDR1 SNHLY and CDR2 FYNNEI. Trimming cost V 4 bases and J 0 bases; bases outside gene matches: 3. This CDR3 spans 15 amino acids. The CDR3, as DNA: TGTGCCAGCAGTGCCCAGGGGGACTCCTACAATGAGCAGTTCTTC. Protein sequence: CASSAQGDSYNEQFF.

This clone was recorded a few times. The CDR3 DNA reads as TGTGCCAGCAGTCTACTACAGCATCAGCCCCAGCATTTT. Amino acids: CASSLLQHQPQHF. The chain couples TRBV28 to TRBJ1-5; D not resolved. Germline V gives CDR1 MDHEN, CDR2 SYDVKM. Trimming left V 5 bases short and J 5 bases short, with 10 bases between. The CDR3 sequence is 13 residues long.

This clone was observed a few times. The chain employs TRBV7-2 and TRBJ2-3; D may match TRBD1 or TRBD2 (5 bases each). The germline gives CDR1 SGHTA, CDR2 FQGNSA. V dropped 5 bases and J dropped 2 bases, with 11 bases sitting between them. There are 14 residues in the CDR3. The CDR3 loop is CASSAPGATDTQYF. For the CDR3, the DNA is TGTGCCAGCAGCGCGCCCGGGGCCACAGATACGCAGTATTTT.

Only a few counts were recorded for this clone. The chain recombines TRBV27 with TRBJ2-7, with D possibly matching TRBD1 (5 bases). V was trimmed by 5 bases and J by 3 bases, leaving 14 bases between them. Per the germline V gene, CDR1 is MNHEY and CDR2 is SMNVEV (reference sequence). This CDR3 region has 14 residues. The CDR3 reads CASSLWQGDYEQYF. As DNA, the CDR3 is TGTGCCAGCAGTCTGTGGCAGGGCGACTACGAGCAGTACTTC.

This clone has only a few counts. The chain links TRBV6-1 to TRBJ1-6; 9 bases are shared with TRBD1. The CDR3 extends over 15 amino acids. V shed 2 bases and J 6 bases; nucleotides not matched to a gene: 2. The germline V gene encodes CDR1 MNHNS and CDR2 SASEGT. The CDR3 reads CASSEPGQGNSPLHF. CDR3 DNA sequence: TGTGCCAGCAGTGAACCGGGACAGGGTAATTCACCCCTCCACTTT.

The rearrangement joins TRBV19 to TRBJ2-2; 10 positions match TRBD2. The germline V gene encodes CDR1 LNHDA and CDR2 SQIVND (reference sequence). The CDR3 consists of 15 residues. Unmatched junction bases numbered 4, after V lost 5 bases and J lost 4 bases. The CDR3 DNA sequence: TGTGCCAGTAGTTCTAGCGGGAGCCGCACCGGGGAGCTGTTTTTT. As protein: CASSSSGSRTGELFF. Full variable domain (rest looked up from reference TRBV19 and TRBJ2-2): DGGITQSPKYLFRKEGQNVTLSCEQNLNHDAMYWYRQDPGQGLRLIYYSQIVNDFQKGDIAEGYSVSREKKESFPLTVTSAQKNPTAFYLCASSSSGSRTGELFFGEGSRLTVL.

Worth noting for this clone: The final CDR3 position lacks the conserved phenylalanine or tryptophan, pointing to a likely read error. This chain connects TRBV18 to TRBJ1-1; D perhaps matches TRBD1 (6 bases). The CDR3 length is 14 residues. The germline CDR1 and CDR2 sequences are KGHSH and LQKENI. Trimming pared 3 bases from V and 0 bases from J, leaving 8 bases between. This chain's CDR3 is CASSPGHLNTEAFS. The CDR3 region has the DNA TGTGCCAGCTCACCGGGACATTTGAACACTGAAGCTTTCTCT.

This clone turned up a few times. The gene calls are TRBV6-5 and TRBJ2-7; D gene ambiguous. The ends were cut back, 2 bases at V and 4 bases at J, with 15 bases in the middle. Germline V gene lookup returns CDR1 MNHEY and CDR2 SVGAGI. There are 15 residues in the CDR3. CDR3 amino acids: CASSYNRRSPYEQYF. CDR3 DNA sequence: TGTGCCAGCAGTTACAATAGACGGAGCCCTTACGAGCAGTACTTC.

This chain connects TRBV5-1 to TRBJ2-1, with 9 bases matching TRBD2. Germline trimming cut 1 base from V and 6 bases from J; bases unmatched to any gene: 5. This CDR3 is 15 amino acids long. The germline V gene encodes CDR1 SGHRS and CDR2 YFSETQ. The CDR3 sequence: CASSLLGGRVNEQFF. CDR3 sequence (DNA): TGCGCCAGCAGCTTGTTGGGCGGGAGGGTCAATGAGCAGTTCTTC.

The chain joins TRBV5-1 to TRBJ2-1, with D tentatively TRBD2 (6 bases). The CDR3 sequence is 15 residues long. The V end lost 5 bases, the J end lost 5 bases, and 17 bases lay between the germline ends. Germline lookup yields CDR1 SGHRS and CDR2 YFSETQ. The CDR3 nucleotides read TGCGCCAGCAGGCTACTAGCTTCACGGCACAATGAGCAGTTCTTC. As protein: CASRLLASRHNEQFF. The full variable domain, in which reference TRBV5-1 and TRBJ2-1 provide the parts outside the CDR3, is KAGVTQTPRYLIKTRGQQVTLSCSPISGHRSVSWYQQTPGQGLQFLFEYFSETQRNKGNFPGRFSGRQFSNSRSEMNVSTLELGDSALYLCASRLLASRHNEQFFGPGTRLTVL.

This clone occurred a few times. The chain uses TRBV6-5 and TRBJ2-7, with TRBD2 as a possible D gene (6 bases). The germline V gene has CDR1 MNHEY and CDR2 SVGAGI. V was clipped by 0 bases and J by 0 bases, with 9 bases between them. CDR3 size: 15 residues. The CDR3 DNA is TGTGCCAGCAGTTACTCTGCGGGATTCTCCTACGAGCAGTACTTC. Residues: CASSYSAGFSYEQYF.